The 16 T cell receptor beta chains below all came from one sample that was sequenced in a study of OX40 agonist ivuxolimab in advanced cancers. Clones were read by immunoSEQ multiplex PCR, and TCRdb kept only the in-frame ones, dropping some. The table has 70,000 or so clones, 75% to 90% seen once; the top ten hold 2%. The material was CD4+ or CD8+ T cells sorted from blood, obtained in a trial of the OX40 agonist ivuxolimab. The receptors here all came from an adult with an advanced solid tumor such as melanoma, head and neck, liver or kidney cancer.

V usage is TRBV14 and J usage is TRBJ1-6; possibly TRBD1 for D (5 bases). Deletions cut 1 base from V and 9 bases from J, with 7 bases between. The germline CDR1 and CDR2 sequences are SGHDN and FVKESK. The CDR3 runs to 13 residues. CDR3 loop: CASSQVGGSPLHF. CDR3 nucleotides: TGTGCCAGCAGCCAAGTTGGGGGTTCACCCCTCCACTTT. Full variable domain (missing parts from reference TRBV14 and TRBJ1-6): EAGVTQFPSHSVIEKGQTVTLRCDPISGHDNLYWYRRVMGKEIKFLLHFVKESKQDESGMPNNRFLAERTGGTYSTLKVQPAELEDSGVYFCASSQVGGSPLHFGNGTRLTVT.

This rearrangement joins TRBV14 to TRBJ2-3, with a possible D match to TRBD1 (6 bases). The V gene's germline CDR1 is SGHDN and CDR2 FVKESK. V was shortened by 2 bases and J by 1 base, with 10 bases between the two germline ends. The CDR3 totals 15 residues. The CDR3 coding sequence is TGTGCCAGCAGCCAACTGGACAGACGCACAGATACGCAGTATTTT. Its translation: CASSQLDRRTDTQYF. The full variable domain, rest sourced from reference TRBV14 and TRBJ2-3, is EAGVTQFPSHSVIEKGQTVTLRCDPISGHDNLYWYRRVMGKEIKFLLHFVKESKQDESGMPNNRFLAERTGGTYSTLKVQPAELEDSGVYFCASSQLDRRTDTQYFGPGTRLTVL.

The V gene is TRBV18, the J gene TRBJ2-5; no firm D call. This CDR3 contains 11 residues. V was shortened by 7 bases and J by 0 bases, with 3 bases between the two germline ends. Germline-derived CDR1 and CDR2 are KGHSH and LQKENI. CDR3 DNA: TGTGCCAGCTTAAACCAAGAGACCCAGTACTTC. It specifies CASLNQETQYF.

This clone was seen once. This chain joins TRBV5-1 and TRBJ1-4; D perhaps matches TRBD1 (5 bases). CDR1 is SGHRS and CDR2 is YFSETQ in the germline V gene. V shed 0 bases and J shed 4 bases, with 10 bases lying between them. The CDR3 loop spans 15 amino acids. The CDR3 protein is CASSLDGGFNEKLFF. As DNA, the CDR3 is TGCGCCAGCAGCTTGGACGGGGGATTTAATGAAAAACTGTTTTTT.

This chain uses TRBV6-6 with TRBJ1-3; 10 bases match TRBD1. Trimming cost V 5 bases and J 10 bases; bases outside gene matches: 11. Germline CDR1 MNHNY, CDR2 SVGAGI (reference sequence). The CDR3 is made up of 15 amino acids. CDR3 protein: CASSETGGYLGTIYF. The CDR3, as DNA: TGTGCCAGCAGTGAGACAGGGGGCTATCTCGGAACCATATATTTT.

This chain connects TRBV5-4 to TRBJ2-5; TRBD2 aligns across 16 bases. The CDR3 length is 16 residues. CDR1 and CDR2 (germline): SGHNT, YYREEE (reference sequence). With 3 bases clipped from V and 5 bases from J, the junction kept 4 bases outside the gene matches. The CDR3 sequence: CASSSPGLAGGETQYF. Here the CDR3 DNA reads TGTGCCAGCAGCTCGCCGGGACTAGCGGGGGGGGAGACCCAGTACTTC.

The chain uses TRBV11-2 and TRBJ2-7, with D maybe TRBD1 (5 bases). Trimming left V 5 bases short and J 0 bases short, with 17 bases between. Germline-derived CDR1 and CDR2 are SGHAT and FQNNGV. The CDR3 has 16 amino acids. CDR3 in amino acids: CASSPRGRAGSYEQYF. The CDR3 DNA reads as TGTGCCAGCAGCCCACGTGGCAGGGCTGGCTCCTACGAGCAGTACTTC.

The rearrangement joins TRBV18 to TRBJ1-1; no firm D call. CDR3 length: 14 residues. The germline gives CDR1 KGHSH, CDR2 LQKENI. Trimming removed 0 bases at V and 6 bases at J, with 11 bases between. The chain's CDR3 is CASSPPTQPPEAFF. CDR3 coding DNA: TGTGCCAGCTCACCACCGACCCAGCCTCCTGAAGCTTTCTTT.

This clone appeared a single time. V gene TRBV5-1 combines with J gene TRBJ1-1; D is perhaps TRBD1 (6 bases). Germline V CDR1 and CDR2: SGHRS, YFSETQ. The CDR3 length is 14 residues. Trimming stripped 4 bases from V and 4 bases from J, with 14 bases between. Written as DNA, the CDR3 is TGCGCCAGCAGCCGGCAGGACAGCCCCACTGAAGCTTTCTTT. It specifies CASSRQDSPTEAFF.

The genes are TRBV28 and TRBJ1-6; tentative D call: TRBD1 (5 bases). The V end was cut by 7 bases, the J end by 6 bases, with 13 bases between. This CDR3 has 14 residues. Per the germline V gene, CDR1 is MDHEN and CDR2 is SYDVKM. Here the CDR3 DNA reads TGTGCCAGCATCACGGTGGGGGGTAATTCACCCCTCCACTTT. Translating gives CASITVGGNSPLHF.

The chain employs TRBV10-2 and TRBJ2-7, with TRBD1 identical over 10 bases. The J segment lost 5 bases and the V segment lost 4 bases, leaving 8 bases of the junction unmatched. Looked up from germline, CDR1 is WSHSY and CDR2 is SAAADI. This CDR3 has 15 residues. DNA of the CDR3: TGCGCCAGCAGTGGACGACAGGGGGCTTCAGACGAGCAGTACTTC. Its translation is CASSGRQGASDEQYF.

The rearrangement uses TRBV5-1 and TRBJ2-7; TRBD1 aligns across 9 bases. V gave up 5 bases and J gave up 6 bases; unmatched junction bases: 6. The CDR3 runs to 13 residues. In germline, CDR1 is SGHRS, CDR2 YFSETQ. The CDR3 is CASRETGGVEQYF. DNA for the CDR3: TGCGCCAGCAGGGAAACAGGGGGCGTCGAGCAGTACTTC.

The chain has TRBV5-5 and TRBJ1-3; unclear D gene. Trimming removed 4 bases at V and 0 bases at J, with 11 bases between. The CDR3 sequence is 15 residues long. CDR1 is SGHKS, CDR2 YYEKEE, per germline (reference sequence). For the CDR3, the DNA is TGTGCCAGCAGCCCCGACGGTAACTCTGGAAACACCATATATTTT. Its protein product is CASSPDGNSGNTIYF.

J is TRBJ1-1 and V is TRBV15, with D unresolved. Trimming stripped 4 bases from V and 0 bases from J, with 12 bases between. The CDR3 is 15 residues long. The V gene's germline CDR1 is LNHNV and CDR2 YYDKDF (reference sequence). The DNA for the CDR3 is TGTGCCACCAGCATCAGATGGCAGGTGAACACTGAAGCTTTCTTT. It encodes CATSIRWQVNTEAFF.

The V call is TRBV4-1, the J call TRBJ2-5; 8 bases are a match to TRBD1. The CDR3 contains 17 residues. Germline V gene lookup returns CDR1 MGHRA and CDR2 YSYEKL. The J segment lost 4 bases and the V segment lost 0 bases, leaving 10 bases of the junction unmatched. The CDR3 DNA follows: TGCGCCAGCAGCCAAGAAGCAGTCAGGGGGCGCTTAGAGACCCAGTACTTC. Amino acid sequence: CASSQEAVRGRLETQYF.

CDR3 DNA sequence: TGTGCCAGAAGCTTGGGCGATGAGAGGACACGGAGTAACTATGGCTACACCTTC. Translation gives CARSLGDERTRSNYGYTF. The chain couples TRBV5-3 to TRBJ1-2; TRBD1 might be the D (5 bases). TRBV5-3 is an ORF, and what it does is uncertain. V gave up 0 bases and J gave up 1 base, with 19 bases separating them. This CDR3 has 18 residues.